Following are 19 T cell receptor beta chains from one sample sequenced in a study of blood T cells in healthy people across ages. The use of a sample-barcoded 5' primer and a J-beta primer mix characterized a second PCR of roughly 6 to 11 cycles. A single record per CDR3 protein comes from TCRdb applying MiXCR to the 5' RACE reads. The table lists hundreds of thousands of distinct CDR3 sequences, around 48% of them singletons. Sequences were obtained from blood. These receptors were obtained from a woman aged 60-75 years in good health.

The chain recombines TRBV9 with TRBJ1-2; the D is unclear. This CDR3 is built from 14 residues. CDR1 and CDR2 (germline): SGDLS, YYNGEE. V lost 0 bases and J lost 4, with 10 bases in between. The CDR3 reads CASSVGPELYGYTF. The CDR3 nucleotides read TGTGCCAGCAGCGTAGGCCCAGAACTCTATGGCTACACCTTC.

This sequence joins TRBV20-1 and TRBJ2-3; 7 nucleotides match TRBD2. Germline V gene lookup returns CDR1 DFQATT and CDR2 SNEGSKA (reference sequence). CDR3 size: 13 residues. Unmatched junction bases numbered 4, after V lost 4 bases and J lost 3 bases. CDR3 nucleotides: TGCAGTGCTAACGGGGAGGGAACAGATACGCAGTATTTT. It is translated as CSANGEGTDTQYF.

The chain couples TRBV5-1 to TRBJ2-6; the match to TRBD1 covers 7 bases. The CDR3 loop spans 16 amino acids. Looked up from germline, CDR1 is SGHRS and CDR2 is YFSETQ. J was trimmed by 0 bases and V by 7 bases; bases with no gene match: 7. The CDR3 protein is CASSGQAHSGANVLTF. CDR3 sequence (DNA): TGCGCCAGCTCCGGACAGGCCCACTCTGGGGCCAACGTCCTGACTTTC.

The V gene is TRBV5-4, the J gene TRBJ2-5, with 9 nucleotides matching TRBD2. Germline trimming cut 7 bases from V and 3 bases from J; bases unmatched to any gene: 4. CDR1 is SGHNT, CDR2 YYREEE, per germline (reference sequence). The CDR3 is 13 residues long. CDR3 nucleotides: TGTGCCAGCCAACTAGCGGGTGAAGAGACCCAGTACTTC. Translated: CASQLAGEETQYF.

The J gene is TRBJ2-1, the V gene TRBV2; 7 bases align to TRBD1. Germline trimming cut 9 bases from V and 0 bases from J; bases unmatched to any gene: 8. Germline CDR1 is SNHLY and CDR2 is FYNNEI. The CDR3 contains 15 residues. This CDR3 reads CASSGGSASYNEQFF. The DNA for the CDR3 is TGTGCCAGTTCAGGGGGAAGCGCCTCCTACAATGAGCAGTTCTTC.

This clonotype was picked up one time. CDR3 amino acids: CASSLSAGGVTGEQFF. CDR3 nucleotides: TGCGCCAGCAGCCTTTCGGCAGGGGGCGTGACGGGTGAGCAGTTCTTC. V gene TRBV5-1 combines with J gene TRBJ2-1, with TRBD1 matching over 8 bases. CDR3 size: 16 residues. The V and J ends lost 4 bases and 9 bases, in that order; junction bases with no gene match: 15. Germline CDR1 and CDR2: SGHRS and YFSETQ. The variable domain in full, with the rest retrieved from reference TRBV5-1 and TRBJ2-1, is KAGVTQTPRYLIKTRGQQVTLSCSPISGHRSVSWYQQTPGQGLQFLFEYFSETQRNKGNFPGRFSGRQFSNSRSEMNVSTLELGDSALYLCASSLSAGGVTGEQFFGPGTRLTVL.

The chain uses TRBV6-5 and TRBJ1-1, with 8 bases fitting TRBD1. CDR3 length: 14 amino acids. Germline V gene sequence: CDR1 MNHEY, CDR2 SVGAGI. Germline trimming cut 6 bases from V and 4 bases from J; bases unmatched to any gene: 7. The CDR3 coding sequence is TGTGCCAGCAGAACAGGGGGATCGGTCACTGAAGCTTTCTTT. Translating gives CASRTGGSVTEAFF.

A single count supports this clonotype. The J gene is TRBJ2-1, the V gene TRBV3-1; D gene uncertain. Between the trimmed V and J ends, which lost 4 bases and 8 bases, there was a span of 9 bases. The germline V gene has CDR1 LGHDT and CDR2 YNNKEL (reference sequence). The CDR3 consists of 12 residues. The CDR3 sequence: CASSPDLDEQFF. The DNA of the CDR3 is TGTGCCAGCAGCCCAGACCTGGATGAGCAGTTCTTC.

About this clonotype itself: The germline gene is not matched at one end of the junction; a read error may be the cause. The chain couples TRBV5-1 to TRBJ2-3; 7 bases are a match to TRBD2. Germline V CDR1 and CDR2: SGHRS, YFSETQ. This CDR3 contains 15 residues. The CDR3: CASSFSGGPTDTQYF. The CDR3 DNA is TGTGCCAGCAGCTTTTCGGGAGGCCCCACAGATACGCAGTATTTT.

V and J are TRBV21-1 and TRBJ2-7; the table's D call, TRBD1, was not checked against the DNA. TRBV21-1 is termed a pseudogene. The CDR3 length is 14 residues. The CDR3 DNA sequence: TGTGCCAGCAGCAAAGAGTACAGGGGGATCGAGCAGTACTTC. Amino acid sequence: CASSKEYRGIEQYF.

With regard to this clonotype: This may be a read error: a much more frequent sequence differs by one nucleotide. The V call is TRBV6-4, the J call TRBJ2-3; D unclear. The CDR3 runs to 11 residues. Trimming removed 6 bases from V and 2 bases from J, with 3 bases in between. CDR1 and CDR2 from the germline V gene are MRHNA and SNTAGT. The chain's CDR3 is CASRSTDTQYF. The CDR3 DNA reads TGTGCCAGCAGGTCCACAGATACGCAGTATTTT.

The chain carries TRBV27 and TRBJ2-5, with no clear D. Germline-derived CDR1 and CDR2 are MNHEY and SMNVEV (reference sequence). Trimming removed 0 bases at V and 2 bases at J, with 10 bases between. The CDR3 covers 15 residues. The CDR3, as DNA: TGTGCCAGCAGTTTATCTGCCGGATATCAAGAGACCCAGTACTTC. It codes for CASSLSAGYQETQYF.

The V and J genes are TRBV7-2 and TRBJ2-7, with D maybe TRBD2 (7 bases). The CDR3 is 13 amino acids. The germline V gene has CDR1 SGHTA and CDR2 FQGNSA. V was cut by 5 bases and J by 5 bases, with 13 bases left in between. Here the CDR3 DNA reads TGTGCCAGCAGCCCAGGGGCGGGAGACGAGCAGTACTTC. It translates to CASSPGAGDEQYF.

The rearrangement joins TRBV4-3 to TRBJ2-7; D is unresolved. This CDR3 is 15 amino acids long. From germline, CDR1 is LGHNA and CDR2 YSLEER. The germline V and J ends were trimmed by 4 bases and 2 bases, with 15 bases remaining between them. CDR3 in DNA: TGCGCCAGCAGCCGTTCGGCAGTGACCCCCTACGAGCAGTACTTC. Its protein product is CASSRSAVTPYEQYF.

The chain is built from TRBV15 and TRBJ2-5; TRBD1 agrees at 7 bases. The J call may be in error: the DNA end matches TRBJ2-7 better. This CDR3 is built from 15 residues. Germline loops: CDR1 LNHNV, CDR2 YYDKDF (reference sequence). The CDR3 protein is CATSRSRDRSYEQYF. CDR3 DNA sequence: TGTGCCACCAGCAGAAGCCGGGACAGATCCTACGAGCAGTACTTC.

This chain links TRBV5-1 with TRBJ2-1; no clear D gene. The CDR3 consists of 18 residues. The germline V gene has CDR1 SGHRS and CDR2 YFSETQ. Between the trimmed V and J ends, which lost 1 base and 4 bases, there was a span of 21 bases. CDR3 residues: CASSLPRAISTKYNEQFF. The DNA of the CDR3 is TGCGCCAGCAGCTTGCCCCGGGCCATCTCGACCAAGTACAATGAGCAGTTCTTC. The entire variable domain, with the rest obtained from reference TRBV5-1 and TRBJ2-1, is as follows: KAGVTQTPRYLIKTRGQQVTLSCSPISGHRSVSWYQQTPGQGLQFLFEYFSETQRNKGNFPGRFSGRQFSNSRSEMNVSTLELGDSALYLCASSLPRAISTKYNEQFFGPGTRLTVL.

Details on this clonotype: Possible read error: a much larger clone is one base away. The chain is built from TRBV4-3 and TRBJ1-2, with a weak D call TRBD1 (5 bases). This CDR3 is built from 19 residues. The germline V gene encodes CDR1 LGHNA and CDR2 YSLEER. The V end lost 4 bases, the J end lost 4 bases, and 28 bases lay between the germline ends. Here the CDR3 DNA reads TGCGCCAGCAGCCGAACCCCTGTGGGATCAGGGTATGATGGCTATGGCTACACCTTC. Protein product: CASSRTPVGSGYDGYGYTF.

J is TRBJ2-1 and V is TRBV5-1, with 8 bases identical to TRBD2. V was clipped by 0 bases and J by 0 bases; unmatched bases: 8. CDR3 length equals 18 residues. CDR1 SGHRS and CDR2 YFSETQ come from the germline V gene. CDR3 nucleotides: TGCGCCAGCAGCTTGGGCCCTAGCGGGCAAAGCTCCTACAATGAGCAGTTCTTC. Translated: CASSLGPSGQSSYNEQFF.

The chain recombines TRBV7-2 with TRBJ2-7; D possibly matches TRBD1 or TRBD2 (6 bases each). Germline V gene lookup returns CDR1 SGHTA and CDR2 FQGNSA. V dropped 5 bases and J dropped 3 bases, with 14 bases sitting between them. This CDR3 is built from 14 residues. CDR3: CASSVAGGGYEQYF. The CDR3 DNA reads TGTGCCAGCAGCGTGGCTGGAGGGGGCTACGAGCAGTACTTC.